Listed here is a single T cell receptor beta chain. Its antigen is not known. TCRdb's table, derived via immunoSEQ multiplex PCR, lists solely in-frame clones and lacks some. The sample has approximately 66,000 clones, about 86% seen once. The data stem from a study of OX40 agonist ivuxolimab in advanced cancers. Study-level points and caveats: Doses of 0.1 to 3.0 mg/kg were accompanied by clonal expansion of CD4+ and CD8+ blood T cells by week 6.

This CDR3 has 15 residues. Deletions cut 2 bases from V and 2 bases from J, with 11 bases between. Germline-derived CDR1 and CDR2 are SGHAT and FQNNGV. This chain joins TRBV11-2 and TRBJ2-3, with a tentative D call TRBD1 (5 bases). The TCR was taken from an adult with an advanced solid tumor such as melanoma, head and neck, liver or kidney cancer. The sample consisted of CD4+ or CD8+ T cells sorted from blood, taken in a trial of the OX40 agonist ivuxolimab. CDR3 nucleotide sequence: TGTGCCAGCAGCTTAATCAGGGTCGCCACAGATACGCAGTATTTT. This sequence encodes CASSLIRVATDTQYF.